This T cell receptor (beta chain) stems from a study of cytomegalovirus exposure and HLA in healthy donors. The germline V gene encodes CDR1 PRHDT and CDR2 FYEKMQ (reference sequence). Trimming cost V 4 bases and J 0 bases; bases outside gene matches: 2. This CDR3 is 14 amino acids long. PCR used 60 Vbeta primers and 13 Jbeta primers. TCRdb's table, derived via immunoSEQ multiplex PCR, lists solely in-frame clones and lacks some. The table records approximately 75,000 clones, around 84% of them present only once. This clone has just a few counts. Healthy bone marrow donors supplied every sample. The sample comprised PBMCs. The J gene is TRBJ1-1, the V gene TRBV13, with 7 bases matching TRBD1. This receptor was identified in a man aged 65-85 years in good health and CMV-seropositive. CDR3 nucleotides: TGTGCCAGCAGCTCCACAGGGGTGAACACTGAAGCTTTCTTT. Translated: CASSSTGVNTEAFF.